This TCR beta chain was obtained from a study of OX40 agonist ivuxolimab in advanced cancers. About the research overall: Patients received the agonistic anti-OX40 (CD134) antibody ivuxolimab.

V was pared by 6 bases and J by 2 bases, with 4 bases of the junction left unmatched. Germline CDR1 reads MNHEY; CDR2 reads SVGAGI. The CDR3 is 15 residues long. TCRdb keeps only in-frame clones here, not all; method: immunoSEQ multiplex PCR. The sample lists about 48,000 clones; 83% were seen once. The clonotype was recovered from an adult with an advanced solid tumor such as melanoma, head and neck, liver or kidney cancer. The chain links TRBV6-5 to TRBJ2-6, with TRBD1 matching over 7 bases. Sequenced here: CD4+ or CD8+ T cells sorted from blood, sampled in a trial of the OX40 agonist ivuxolimab. DNA of the CDR3: TGTGCCAGCAGACCACAGGGGACTGGGGCCAACGTCCTGACTTTC. Translating gives CASRPQGTGANVLTF.